Listed below are T cell receptor beta chains from one sample, sequenced in a study of Graves' ophthalmopathy and Graves' hyperthyroidism. From the multiplex PCR reads, TCRdb called clonotypes with MiXCR, one entry per CDR3 protein. The table lists 500,000 to 800,000 distinct CDR3 sequences, about 40% of them singletons. The sequencing sample was made of peripheral blood. The receptor set was obtained from an adult man with Graves' ophthalmopathy. Both conserved end residues are part of each CDR3. Fields, in order: CDR3 protein, CDR3 DNA, CDR3 length, J gene, V gene, clone size, D gene. D genes are given only for firm matches. The size of a clone is reported for some rows only, either as once, few or many, or as a class for expanded clones.

CDR3: CAAPHMRDPSHSGANVLTF
DNA: TGTGCCGCCCCCCATATGAGAGACCCAAGTCACTCTGGGGCCAACGTCCTGACTTTC
length: 19
J: TRBJ2-6
V: TRBV2
size: many
D: -

CDR3: CASSRTPGANYGYTF
DNA: TGTGCCAGCAGTCGGACCCCTGGGGCTAACTATGGCTACACCTTC
length: 15
J: TRBJ1-2
V: TRBV7-8
size: -
D: -

CDR3: CASSQDGAGTDTQYF
DNA: TGTGCCAGCAGCCAAGATGGGGCAGGCACAGATACGCAGTATTTT
length: 15
J: TRBJ2-3
V: TRBV4-2
size: few
D: -

CDR3: CSVRDTIYF
DNA: TGCAGCGTTCGGGACACCATATATTTT
length: 9
J: TRBJ1-3
V: TRBV29-1
size: -
D: -

CDR3: CASSPLDTNNSPLHF
DNA: TGTGCCAGCAGCCCCTTGGATACCAATAATTCACCCCTCCACTTT
length: 15
J: TRBJ1-6
V: TRBV9
size: many
D: -

CDR3: CASSVDVMDYGYTF
DNA: TGTGCCAGCAGCGTTGATGTAATGGACTATGGCTACACCTTC
length: 14
J: TRBJ1-2
V: TRBV9
size: many
D: -

CDR3: CASSLKGGNQPQHF
DNA: TGTGCCAGCAGCTTAAAAGGGGGCAATCAGCCCCAGCATTTT
length: 14
J: TRBJ1-5
V: TRBV7-9
size: many
D: -

CDR3: CAISRLAGGRSTDTQYF
DNA: TGTGCCATCAGTCGACTAGCGGGAGGCCGGAGCACAGATACGCAGTATTTT
length: 17
J: TRBJ2-3
V: TRBV10-3
size: once
D: TRBD2

CDR3: CASSSRTGKAFF
DNA: TGTGCCAGCAGCTCAAGGACGGGTAAAGCTTTCTTT
length: 12
J: TRBJ1-1
V: TRBV7-3
size: many
D: -

CDR3: CASSPLTGGSYGYTF
DNA: TGTGCCAGCAGTCCCCTGACAGGGGGCAGCTATGGCTACACCTTC
length: 15
J: TRBJ1-2
V: TRBV24-1
size: -
D: TRBD1

CDR3: CASSLRTENNYGYTF
DNA: TGTGCCAGTAGTCTCCGGACAGAAAATAACTATGGCTACACCTTC
length: 15
J: TRBJ1-2
V: TRBV19
size: -
D: -

CDR3: CASSLASDGNTEAFF
DNA: TGTGCCAGCAGCCTTGCTTCTGACGGGAACACTGAAGCTTTCTTT
length: 15
J: TRBJ1-1
V: TRBV6-6
size: few
D: -

CDR3: CASGLGDSGNTIYF
DNA: TGTGCCAGCGGGCTCGGGGACTCTGGAAACACCATATATTTT
length: 14
J: TRBJ1-3
V: TRBV6-5
size: -
D: -

CDR3: CASSQEIGGQPQHF
DNA: TGCGCCAGCAGCCAGGAAATAGGGGGTCAGCCCCAGCATTTT
length: 14
J: TRBJ1-5
V: TRBV4-1
size: many
D: -

CDR3: CASSQRDSSNQPQHF
DNA: TGCGCCAGCAGCCAAAGGGACAGTAGCAATCAGCCCCAGCATTTT
length: 15
J: TRBJ1-5
V: TRBV4-1
size: many
D: TRBD1

CDR3: CASSSGQGTYYEQYF
DNA: TGCGCCAGCAGCTCAGGACAGGGCACCTACTACGAGCAGTACTTC
length: 15
J: TRBJ2-7
V: TRBV5-1
size: many
D: TRBD1

CDR3: CASPPQGGSPLHF
DNA: TGTGCCAGCCCACCACAGGGCGGGTCACCCCTCCACTTT
length: 13
J: TRBJ1-6
V: TRBV12-3/TRBV12-4
size: -
D: -

CDR3: CASSYSGGQGSTEAFF
DNA: TGTGCCAGCAGTTACTCCGGGGGACAGGGTTCCACTGAAGCTTTCTTT
length: 16
J: TRBJ1-1
V: TRBV6-6
size: few
D: TRBD1

CDR3: CASSPVGPGELFF
DNA: TGTGCCAGCAGTCCTGTGGGACCCGGGGAGCTGTTTTTT
length: 13
J: TRBJ2-2
V: TRBV10-3
size: -
D: -

CDR3: CASSSLGLAGLQYF
DNA: TGTGCCAGCAGCTCCCTGGGGCTAGCGGGATTGCAGTACTTC
length: 14
J: TRBJ2-7
V: TRBV7-2
size: -
D: TRBD2